The next 21 T cell receptor beta chains were all read from a single sample in a study of technical replicates of blood from a few donors. Measured with immunoSEQ multiplex PCR; TCRdb has only the in-frame clones, and not every one. The sample carries about 100,000 clones, approximately 96% recorded once. The sequencing sample was made of T cells isolated from PBMCs. These receptors were obtained from a human donor in good health.

The chain joins TRBV11-2 to TRBJ2-7; maybe TRBD2 (6 bases). In germline, CDR1 is SGHAT, CDR2 FQNNGV. V lost 7 bases and J lost 4, with 20 bases in between. The length of the CDR3 is 15 residues. This chain's CDR3 is CASTLGTGAAYEQYF. The DNA for the CDR3 is TGTGCCAGCACTCTTGGGACGGGAGCAGCGTACGAGCAGTACTTC. Variable domain in full (rest from reference TRBV11-2 and TRBJ2-7): EAGVAQSPRYKIIEKRQSVAFWCNPISGHATLYWYQQILGQGPKLLIQFQNNGVVDDSQLPKDRFSAERLKGVDSTLKIQPAKLEDSAVYLCASTLGTGAAYEQYFGPGTRLTVT.

This clone occurred once. V usage is TRBV6-5 and J usage is TRBJ2-1; no definite D call. V was cut by 2 bases and J by 10 bases, with 6 bases left in between. The germline CDR1 and CDR2 sequences are MNHEY and SVGAGI. The CDR3 runs 11 residues. This chain's CDR3 is CASSYGQEQFF. For the CDR3, the DNA is TGTGCCAGCAGTTACGGGCAAGAGCAGTTCTTC.

This rearrangement joins TRBV27 to TRBJ2-2; perhaps TRBD2 as D (5 bases). Deletions cut 5 bases from V and 1 base from J, with 11 bases between. Looked up from germline, CDR1 is MNHEY and CDR2 is SMNVEV (reference sequence). This CDR3 has 15 residues. The CDR3, as DNA: TGTGCCAGCAGTCTAGGACTGCAGAACACCGGGGAGCTGTTTTTT. Amino acid sequence: CASSLGLQNTGELFF.

V is TRBV19 and J is TRBJ2-1; 11 nucleotides line up with TRBD2. Trimming cost V 7 bases and J 4 bases; bases outside gene matches: 6. Germline lookup yields CDR1 LNHDA and CDR2 SQIVND (reference sequence). This CDR3 spans 15 amino acids. CDR3 amino acids: CASTLLAGAYNEQFF. The CDR3 DNA is TGTGCCAGTACCTTACTAGCGGGAGCGTACAATGAGCAGTTCTTC.

The chain couples TRBV7-8 to TRBJ2-1, with D perhaps TRBD2 (5 bases). The CDR3 is made up of 17 amino acids. Germline assignment: CDR1 SGHVS and CDR2 FQNEAQ. Trimming took 4 bases from V and 0 from J, leaving 16 bases between them. In DNA, the CDR3 is TGTGCCAGCAGCTCTACGGAGGCCTCAAGCTCCTACAATGAGCAGTTCTTC. Translating gives CASSSTEASSSYNEQFF. The full variable domain, rest sourced from reference TRBV7-8 and TRBJ2-1, is GAGVSQSPRYKVAKRGQDVALRCDPISGHVSLFWYQQALGQGPEFLTYFQNEAQLDKSGLPSDRFFAERPEGSVSTLKIQRTQQEDSAVYLCASSSTEASSSYNEQFFGPGTRLTVL.

The chain's CDR3 is CASMSRVRRWEETQYF. CDR3 nucleotides: TGTGCCAGCATGAGTCGGGTGCGGAGGTGGGAAGAGACCCAGTACTTC. This chain links TRBV7-9 with TRBJ2-5; tentative D call: TRBD2 (5 bases). In germline, CDR1 is SEHNR, CDR2 FQNEAQ (reference sequence). The CDR3 sequence is 16 residues long. Deletions cut 7 bases from V and 3 bases from J, with 21 bases between.

The chain couples TRBV9 to TRBJ1-3; weak D call: TRBD1 (6 bases). The V end lost 3 bases, the J end lost 3 bases, and 16 bases lay between the germline ends. Germline assignment: CDR1 SGDLS and CDR2 YYNGEE. The CDR3 consists of 16 residues. In DNA form, the CDR3 reads TGTGCCAGCAGCGCCAAGCCACAGGGAGTTGGAAACACCATATATTTT. Protein product: CASSAKPQGVGNTIYF.

This clone occurred a few times. This chain links TRBV9 with TRBJ1-1, with D perhaps TRBD1 (5 bases). Germline values: CDR1 SGDLS, CDR2 YYNGEE. V was shortened by 4 bases and J by 1 base, with 17 bases between the two germline ends. This CDR3 contains 16 residues. CDR3 sequence (DNA): TGTGCCAGCAGCCCAAGGGGCCCCGAGGCGAACACTGAAGCTTTCTTT. This encodes CASSPRGPEANTEAFF.

The chain recombines TRBV9 with TRBJ1-2; no clear D. CDR3 size: 14 residues. Germline CDR1 is SGDLS and CDR2 is YYNGEE. The ends were cut back, 0 bases at V and 2 bases at J, with 8 bases in the middle. The CDR3 sequence is CASSVGLLNYGYTF. CDR3 in DNA: TGTGCCAGCAGCGTAGGGCTTTTGAACTATGGCTACACCTTC.

The gene calls are TRBV5-4 and TRBJ2-7; D uncertain. The CDR3 is made up of 12 amino acids. Trimming took 4 bases from V and 3 from J, leaving 8 bases between them. Germline values: CDR1 SGHNT, CDR2 YYREEE (reference sequence). The CDR3 DNA follows: TGTGCCAGCAGCGGGTCGGGCTACGAGCAGTACTTC. Protein: CASSGSGYEQYF.

The gene calls are TRBV19 and TRBJ1-3, with D tentatively TRBD1 (6 bases). CDR3 length equals 15 residues. Germline V gene sequence: CDR1 LNHDA, CDR2 SQIVND (reference sequence). V lost 5 bases and J lost 0, with 11 bases in between. The CDR3 DNA follows: TGTGCCAGTAGTCGGGGGGGCGCCTCTGGAAACACCATATATTTT. Translated: CASSRGGASGNTIYF.

This chain joins TRBV2 and TRBJ2-5, with TRBD1 as a possible D gene (9 bases). The CDR3 has 14 amino acids. Looked up from germline, CDR1 is SNHLY and CDR2 is FYNNEI. Trimming removed 7 bases at V and 5 bases at J, with 17 bases between. CDR3 loop: CASTISGTGETQYF. CDR3 sequence (DNA): TGTGCCAGCACGATTAGCGGGACAGGGGAGACCCAGTACTTC.

The genes are TRBV7-3 and TRBJ2-3; perhaps TRBD2 as D (5 bases). V dropped 2 bases and J dropped 3 bases, with 21 bases sitting between them. The CDR3 totals 18 residues. The germline V gene encodes CDR1 SGHTA and CDR2 FQGTGA. CDR3 sequence reads: CASSLVGRRARSTDTQYF. DNA of the CDR3: TGTGCCAGCAGCTTAGTAGGGCGGCGGGCTAGATCGACAGATACGCAGTATTTT.

This rearrangement joins TRBV27 to TRBJ1-1; D remains unclear. V was cut by 7 bases and J by 10 bases, with 19 bases left in between. The CDR3 is 13 residues long. CDR1 is MNHEY and CDR2 is SMNVEV in the germline V gene (reference sequence). CDR3 in amino acids: CASNAGLGVGAFF. Here the CDR3 DNA reads TGTGCCAGCAATGCGGGCCTTGGGGTCGGAGCTTTCTTT.

V gene TRBV7-9 combines with J gene TRBJ2-2; D is unclear. Germline V lookup: CDR1 SEHNR, CDR2 FQNEAQ (reference sequence). The length of the CDR3 is 15 residues. Deletions cut 1 base from V and 1 base from J, with 7 bases between. The CDR3 DNA sequence: TGTGCCAGCAGCTTAGTATACGGGAACACCGGGGAGCTGTTTTTT. Translating it yields CASSLVYGNTGELFF.

V and J are TRBV7-9 and TRBJ2-7; 7 bases map to TRBD2. With V trimmed by 5 bases and J by 3 bases, 10 bases remained unmatched. Germline CDR1 and CDR2: SEHNR and FQNEAQ (reference sequence). The CDR3 is made up of 15 amino acids. CDR3 amino acids: CASSAEAGSFYEQYF. DNA of the CDR3: TGTGCCAGCAGCGCCGAAGCGGGGTCGTTCTACGAGCAGTACTTC.

The chain couples TRBV30 to TRBJ1-5; TRBD1 matches 9 bases. Germline V gene lookup returns CDR1 GTSNPN and CDR2 SVGIG (reference sequence). V lost 4 bases and J lost 4; bases outside the gene matches: 5. The CDR3 is 14 amino acids. CDR3: CAWNPGQGNQPQHF. CDR3 coding DNA: TGTGCCTGGAACCCAGGACAGGGGAATCAGCCCCAGCATTTT.

CDR3 sequence reads: CASSFNRDYEQYF. In DNA form, the CDR3 reads TGTGCCAGCAGCTTCAATCGAGACTACGAGCAGTACTTC. The chain is built from TRBV11-1 and TRBJ2-7; D remains ambiguous. The CDR3 spans 13 residues. CDR1 and CDR2 (germline): SGHAT, FQDESV (reference sequence). Trimming left V 3 bases short and J 3 bases short, with 9 bases between.

In regard to this clone: A junction end diverges from the germline sequence, so it may reflect a read error. The rearrangement links TRBV5-1 to TRBJ2-7, with 9 bases fitting TRBD1. The CDR3 spans 15 residues. The germline CDR1 and CDR2 sequences are SGHRS and YFSETQ. CDR3 coding DNA: TGCGCCAGCAGCCCCGAGCCGGGACAGGGCGCGGGAGAGAACTTC. It yields the protein CASSPEPGQGAGENF.

This clone was found once. The V gene is TRBV4-2, the J gene TRBJ2-3; tentatively, D is TRBD1 (5 bases). The V end lost 1 base, the J end lost 2 bases, and 7 bases lay between the germline ends. Per the germline V gene, CDR1 is LGHNA and CDR2 is YNFKEQ. This CDR3 contains 14 residues. The CDR3 sequence is CASSQGTYTDTQYF. DNA for the CDR3: TGTGCCAGCAGCCAAGGGACATACACAGATACGCAGTATTTT.

This clone was observed a single time. The chain links TRBV29-1 to TRBJ2-7, with a possible D match to TRBD1 (6 bases). The CDR3 has 15 amino acids. The germline V gene has CDR1 SQVTM and CDR2 ANQGSEA. The ends were cut back, 4 bases at V and 2 bases at J, with 18 bases in the middle. DNA for the CDR3: TGCAGCGTTGGAGTTAGGCTGACAGGCCCCTACGAGCAGTACTTC. This sequence encodes CSVGVRLTGPYEQYF.